A selection of T cell receptor beta chains follows, all from one sample in a study of technical replicates of blood from several donors. Here immunoSEQ multiplex PCR was the method, and the copy in TCRdb shows in-frame clones only, minus some. The sample carries about 70,000 clones, 92% recorded once. Sequenced: T cells isolated from PBMCs. All receptors come from a human donor in good health. The CDR3 runs from the conserved cysteine through the conserved F or W. The D gene is left open where the match is weak.

CDR3aa	CDR3nt	v_gene	j_gene	d_gene
CATSRNQGSGNTIYF	TGTGCCACCAGCAGGAATCAGGGGTCAGGAAACACCATATATTTT	TRBV15	TRBJ1-3	.
CASSSVNTEAFF	TGTGCCAGCAGTTCAGTTAACACTGAAGCTTTCTTT	TRBV6-5	TRBJ1-1	.
CATAEAKNIQYF	TGTGCCACCGCGGAAGCCAAAAACATTCAGTACTTC	TRBV15	TRBJ2-4	.
CASREGELFF	TGTGCCTCGAGGGAGGGGGAGCTGTTTTTT	TRBV21-1	TRBJ2-2	.
CASSPEGLNYGYTF	TGTGCCAGCTCACCAGAGGGACTCAACTATGGCTACACCTTC	TRBV18	TRBJ1-2	.
CASSETAGTEAFF	TGTGCCAGCAGCGAAACGGCGGGCACTGAAGCTTTCTTT	TRBV7-9	TRBJ1-1	.
CASNSAGVGMKYF	TGTGCCAGCAACTCCGCGGGCGTGGGAATGAAGTACTTC	TRBV27	TRBJ2-7	.
CASSLSPPGAADTQYF	TGCGCCAGCAGCCTCTCCCCCCCGGGAGCGGCAGATACGCAGTATTTT	TRBV4-1	TRBJ2-3	.
CASSLNGGGTYEQYF	TGCGCCAGCAGCTTAAATGGCGGGGGCACATACGAGCAGTACTTC	TRBV5-1	TRBJ2-7	.
CSARLAGNGEQFF	TGCAGCGCCAGACTAGCGGGGAATGGTGAGCAGTTCTTC	TRBV29-1	TRBJ2-1	TRBD2
CASSLLAGGTDTQYF	TGCGCCAGCAGCTTACTAGCGGGAGGCACAGATACGCAGTATTTT	TRBV5-1	TRBJ2-3	TRBD2
CASSEWILGDYEQYF	TGTGCCAGCAGTGAATGGATCTTAGGAGACTACGAGCAGTACTTC	TRBV6-1	TRBJ2-7	.
CATSDLGATNEKLFF	TGTGCCACCAGCGATTTAGGGGCAACTAATGAAAAACTGTTTTTT	TRBV15	TRBJ1-4	.
CASSSATGTGALEETQYF	TGTGCCAGCAGCTCGGCCACCGGGACAGGGGCCTTGGAGGAGACCCAGTACTTC	TRBV7-9	TRBJ2-5	TRBD1
CSALSGAAYEQYF	TGCAGCGCCCTAAGCGGGGCCGCCTACGAGCAGTACTTC	TRBV29-1	TRBJ2-7	TRBD2
CASSLEGQGRYGYTF	TGTGCCAGCAGCTTAGAGGGACAGGGGCGCTATGGCTACACCTTC	TRBV7-8	TRBJ1-2	TRBD1
CASISLRGANYGYTF	TGTGCCAGCATATCCCTTAGGGGCGCAAACTATGGCTACACCTTC	TRBV2	TRBJ1-2	.
CASSTPQGDEQYF	TGTGCCAGCAGTACACCGCAGGGGGACGAGCAGTACTTC	TRBV27	TRBJ2-7	TRBD1
CSVLTGGWYEQYF	TGCAGCGTCCTCACAGGGGGTTGGTACGAGCAGTACTTC	TRBV29-1	TRBJ2-7	TRBD1
CASSQRLASSSYNEQFF	TGTGCCAGCAGCCAAAGACTAGCGTCCAGCTCCTACAATGAGCAGTTCTTC	TRBV4-2	TRBJ2-1	TRBD2
CASSQDRSNTGELFF	TGTGCCAGCAGCCAGGACAGGTCGAACACCGGGGAGCTGTTTTTT	TRBV4-2	TRBJ2-2	TRBD1
CASSLSGAQNTGELFF	TGCGCCAGCAGCCTGAGTGGGGCGCAGAACACCGGGGAGCTGTTTTTT	TRBV5-1	TRBJ2-2	.
CASSHADYYEQYF	TGTGCCAGCTCACACGCTGACTACTACGAGCAGTACTTC	TRBV18	TRBJ2-7	.
CASSLEDGGTRGYTF	TGTGCCAGCAGCTTAGAGGATGGGGGGACGCGGGGCTACACCTTC	TRBV7-2	TRBJ1-2	.
CASSLLPGQGSYEQYF	TGTGCCAGCAGCTTGCTCCCGGGACAGGGCTCCTACGAGCAGTACTTC	TRBV7-6	TRBJ2-7	TRBD1
CASSPYQLGAGTEAFF	TGTGCCAGCAGCCCATACCAGTTAGGCGCGGGCACTGAAGCTTTCTTT	TRBV7-7	TRBJ1-1	.
CASSAHGSGRTDTQYF	TGTGCCAGCAGCGCTCATGGGTCGGGAAGGACAGATACGCAGTATTTT	TRBV9	TRBJ2-3	.
CASSGSGPQETQYF	TGTGCCAGCAGCGGGAGCGGGCCACAAGAGACCCAGTACTTC	TRBV9	TRBJ2-5	.
CASSYQGSSGNTIYF	TGTGCCAGCAGTTACCAGGGGTCCTCTGGAAACACCATATATTTT	TRBV27	TRBJ1-3	.
CASSIMTQGNTEAFF	TGTGCCAGCAGTATAATGACACAGGGGAACACTGAAGCTTTCTTT	TRBV5-6	TRBJ1-1	.
CASSRGAITDTQYF	TGTGCCAGCAGTCGGGGGGCCATCACAGATACGCAGTATTTT	TRBV6-5	TRBJ2-3	.
CASSLGTAGQKQYF	TGTGCCAGCAGTTTGGGAACGGCGGGACAGAAGCAGTACTTC	TRBV27	TRBJ2-7	.
CASTIQDAGEAFF	TGTGCCAGCACCATACAGGATGCCGGTGAAGCTTTCTTT	TRBV2	TRBJ1-1	.
CASSYFLGAGGNGYTF	TGTGCCAGCAGTTACTTCCTTGGGGCAGGGGGAAATGGCTACACCTTC	TRBV6-5	TRBJ1-2	TRBD1